This is a list of T cell receptor beta chains from one sample in a study of blood T cell repertoires in COVID-19. The protocol was immunoSEQ multiplex PCR, while the TCRdb copy is restricted to in-frame clones and leaves out a portion. Of around 130,000 clones listed, almost 85% are singletons. Sequenced: peripheral blood. The receptors originated from a man aged 60 to 69 with acute or convalescent COVID-19. The CDR3 runs from the conserved cysteine through the conserved F or W. Each record gives: J gene, V gene, CDR3 protein.

TRBJ1-2 | TRBV5-1 | CASSVTGGLEGYTF
TRBJ2-7 | TRBV9 | CASSIRPATASGEQYF
TRBJ2-6 | TRBV5-4 | CASSRPWDRVSGANVLTF
TRBJ1-5 | TRBV6-5 | CASSTQGWDQPQHF
TRBJ1-1 | TRBV19 | CASSTRGLNTEAFF
TRBJ2-5 | TRBV21-1 | CASRRDRAKETQYF
TRBJ2-2 | TRBV9 | CASSAQTGTNTGELFF
TRBJ2-2 | TRBV5-4 | CASSLRGTGVLMGELFF
TRBJ1-1 | TRBV4-2 | CASSQDSVNTEAFF
TRBJ1-1 | TRBV12-3/TRBV12-4 | CASSLLPGTEAFF
TRBJ2-7 | TRBV2 | CASDVRGDEQYF
TRBJ2-1 | TRBV4-1 | CASSQEGLAGQLANEQFF
TRBJ2-7 | TRBV20-1 | CSASAGGQNEQYF
TRBJ1-4 | TRBV19 | CASSIGGSTNEKLFF
TRBJ2-7 | TRBV9 | CASSKGLASDYEQYF
TRBJ2-2 | TRBV29-1 | CALHTLGATGELFF
TRBJ1-5 | TRBV2 | CASRPTGGRNQPQHF
TRBJ2-2 | TRBV11-2 | CASSLSQTSVPGELFF
TRBJ2-2 | TRBV19 | CASSIRPAGTGELFF
TRBJ2-5 | TRBV24-1 | CATSDLGTGVETQYF
TRBJ1-2 | TRBV18 | CASSPGQEGTGYTF
TRBJ1-3 | TRBV30 | CAWSVQGDTIYF
TRBJ2-3 | TRBV28 | CASSSRQGATDTQYF
TRBJ1-5 | TRBV27 | CASSLSGGRPNQPQHF
TRBJ1-2 | TRBV5-4 | CASSLTAFYGYTF
TRBJ1-1 | TRBV5-6 | CASSWGGMNTEAFF
TRBJ2-7 | TRBV5-1 | CASTFYTGTGKYEQYF
TRBJ1-2 | TRBV5-5 | CASSIGTGAYQGYGYTF
TRBJ2-7 | TRBV6-2/TRBV6-3 | CASSPRQGTPYEQYF
TRBJ2-7 | TRBV7-8 | CASITPVTYEQYF
TRBJ1-2 | TRBV11-2 | CASSFTTGGHGYTF
TRBJ2-1 | TRBV5-6 | CASSLAAGIGQFF
TRBJ1-1 | TRBV5-4 | CASSLGGRVNTEAFF
TRBJ1-6 | TRBV10-2 | CASSEKRAKSYNSPLHF
TRBJ1-5 | TRBV19 | CASSSSGTGRIGNQPQHF
TRBJ2-1 | TRBV6-1 | CASSEMAGQVYEQFF
TRBJ2-5 | TRBV19 | CASSSGQGRETQYF
TRBJ1-2 | TRBV6-5 | CASSSDSYYGYTF
TRBJ2-3 | TRBV9 | CASSVGPGGPDTQYF
TRBJ1-3 | TRBV19 | CASKRTGSGNTIYF
TRBJ1-1 | TRBV21-1 | CASSKGYRGRERNTEAFF
TRBJ2-1 | TRBV6-2/TRBV6-3 | CASSYISGRLLHEQFF
TRBJ1-4 | TRBV5-1 | CASFGGTGGGKLFF
TRBJ1-3 | TRBV5-1 | CASSLAGGSGNTIYF
TRBJ1-2 | TRBV19 | CASSPVRDTRLTNYGYTF
TRBJ2-5 | TRBV19 | CASSRAGVQETQYF
TRBJ2-1 | TRBV7-3 | CASSPKSGGPYNEQFF